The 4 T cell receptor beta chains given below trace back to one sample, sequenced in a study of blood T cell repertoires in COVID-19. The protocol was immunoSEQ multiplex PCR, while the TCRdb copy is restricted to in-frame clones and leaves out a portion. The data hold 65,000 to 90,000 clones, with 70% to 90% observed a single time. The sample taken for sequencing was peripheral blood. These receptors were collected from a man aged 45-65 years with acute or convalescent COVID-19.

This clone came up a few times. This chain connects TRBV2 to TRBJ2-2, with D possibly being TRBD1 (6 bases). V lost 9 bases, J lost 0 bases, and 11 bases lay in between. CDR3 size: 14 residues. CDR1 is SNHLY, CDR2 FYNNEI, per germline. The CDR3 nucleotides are TGTGCCAGTGGGGGACACCCGAACACCGGGGAGCTGTTTTTT. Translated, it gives CASGGHPNTGELFF.

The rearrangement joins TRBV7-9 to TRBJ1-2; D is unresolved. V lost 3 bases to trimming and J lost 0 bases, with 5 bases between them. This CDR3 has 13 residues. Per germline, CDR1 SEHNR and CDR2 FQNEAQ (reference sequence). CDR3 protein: CASSLLTNYGYTF. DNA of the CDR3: TGTGCCAGCAGCTTGTTAACTAACTATGGCTACACCTTC.

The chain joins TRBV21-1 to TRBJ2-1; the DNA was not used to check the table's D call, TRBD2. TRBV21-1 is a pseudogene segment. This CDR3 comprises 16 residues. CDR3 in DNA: TGTGCCAGCAGCAAAATTGGACTAGCGGGGGGGCATGAGCAGTTCTTC. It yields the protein CASSKIGLAGGHEQFF.

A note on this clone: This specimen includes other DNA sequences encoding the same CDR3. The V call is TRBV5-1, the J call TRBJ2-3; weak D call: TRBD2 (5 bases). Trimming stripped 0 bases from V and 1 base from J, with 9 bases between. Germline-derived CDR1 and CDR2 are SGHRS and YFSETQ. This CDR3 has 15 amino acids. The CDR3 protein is CASSLGLGGTDTQYF. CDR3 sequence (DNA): TGCGCCAGCAGCTTGGGGCTGGGAGGCACAGATACGCAGTATTTT.